The T cell receptor beta chain described here comes from a study of CD8 T cells in Susac syndrome. Sequencing of TCR beta drew on CD8+ and CD4+ T cells from blood. The TEMRA cells underwent FACS enrichment, while the CD8+ and CD4+ T cells underwent negative isolation. The RNA input was 0.5 to 1 ug, and it was reverse transcribed with random hexamers. It was immunoSEQ multiplex PCR that amplified TCR beta CDR3 across 54 Vbeta and 13 Jbeta. Via MiXCR, TCRdb re-called the immunoSEQ multiplex PCR reads, giving one row per CDR3 protein. The data show around 230,000 distinct CDR3 sequences, approximately 95% seen once. The CDR3 is 14 amino acids. The V and J ends lost 3 bases and 8 bases, in that order; junction bases with no gene match: 9. Germline values: CDR1 DFQATT, CDR2 SNEGSKA (reference sequence).

Sequenced sample: CD4+ T cells from PBMCs. This TCR was sampled from a human donor with multiple sclerosis. The rearrangement uses TRBV20-1 and TRBJ2-1; TRBD2 matches at 8 bases. As DNA, the CDR3 is TGCAGTGCTAGTTCACTAGCGGTTTGGGATGAGCAGTTCTTC. Protein: CSASSLAVWDEQFF.